This is a list of T cell receptor beta chains from one sample in a study of OX40 agonist ivuxolimab in advanced cancers. Assay used: immunoSEQ multiplex PCR; TCRdb lists only in-frame clones, some missing. The sample includes about 40,000 clones, roughly 81% of them seen just once. This specimen was CD4+ or CD8+ T cells sorted from blood, taken in a trial of the OX40 agonist ivuxolimab. The receptor source for this set is an adult with an advanced solid tumor such as melanoma, head and neck, liver or kidney cancer. CDR3s include the opening cysteine and the closing phenylalanine or tryptophan. The order of the fields is clone size, V gene, D gene, J gene, CDR3 DNA, CDR3 protein. D genes are given only for firm matches. Size is omitted from some rows. Given values are once, few, many or a class for expanded clones.

abundance: .; v_gene: TRBV6-5; d_gene: TRBD1; j_gene: TRBJ1-2; CDR3nt: TGTGCCAGCAGTTATAGCGCCACCGGGACAGTGGATGGCTACACCTTC; CDR3aa: CASSYSATGTVDGYTF
abundance: .; v_gene: TRBV11-2; d_gene: .; j_gene: TRBJ2-7; CDR3nt: TGTGCCAGCAGCTTAGAACGCCTGGGCGAGCAGTACTTC; CDR3aa: CASSLERLGEQYF
abundance: medium-sized; v_gene: TRBV19; d_gene: .; j_gene: TRBJ2-7; CDR3nt: TGTGCCAGTAGTATGGGCCAGGGCGCCTACGAGCAGTACTTC; CDR3aa: CASSMGQGAYEQYF
abundance: .; v_gene: TRBV6-5; d_gene: TRBD1; j_gene: TRBJ2-7; CDR3nt: TGTGCCAGCAGCGAACAGGGGTCCTACGAGCAGTACTTC; CDR3aa: CASSEQGSYEQYF
abundance: .; v_gene: TRBV9; d_gene: .; j_gene: TRBJ2-5; CDR3nt: TGTGCCAGCAGCGTCGCGGGGTTGGAGACCCAGTACTTC; CDR3aa: CASSVAGLETQYF
abundance: .; v_gene: TRBV7-9; d_gene: .; j_gene: TRBJ2-1; CDR3nt: TGTGCCAGCAGGGTACTATGGCGGGCCTACAATGAGCAGTTCTTC; CDR3aa: CASRVLWRAYNEQFF
abundance: .; v_gene: TRBV30; d_gene: TRBD1; j_gene: TRBJ1-2; CDR3nt: TGTGCCTCGTTGACAGGGATCGGCTATGGCTACACCTTC; CDR3aa: CASLTGIGYGYTF
abundance: .; v_gene: TRBV28; d_gene: .; j_gene: TRBJ1-1; CDR3nt: TGTGCCAGCAGTTTTCTAAGTCTCCGGGTTGAGGGGACTGAAGCTTTCTTT; CDR3aa: CASSFLSLRVEGTEAFF
abundance: .; v_gene: TRBV7-9; d_gene: TRBD1; j_gene: TRBJ2-5; CDR3nt: TGTGCCAGCAGCCTGACAGGGTCCACGGAGACCCAGTACTTC; CDR3aa: CASSLTGSTETQYF
abundance: .; v_gene: TRBV4-2; d_gene: TRBD2; j_gene: TRBJ2-7; CDR3nt: TGTGCCAGCAGCCAAGAGTCTAGCGGGAACTACGAGCAGTACTTC; CDR3aa: CASSQESSGNYEQYF
abundance: .; v_gene: TRBV7-9; d_gene: .; j_gene: TRBJ2-7; CDR3nt: TGTGCCAGCGGCCCAGACAAGGGTGGGACCTACGAGCAGTACTTC; CDR3aa: CASGPDKGGTYEQYF
abundance: medium-sized; v_gene: TRBV6-4; d_gene: TRBD2; j_gene: TRBJ2-2; CDR3nt: TGTGCCAGCAGTAAGCTAGCGGGAGAGACCGGGGAGCTGTTTTTT; CDR3aa: CASSKLAGETGELFF
abundance: .; v_gene: TRBV11-2; d_gene: .; j_gene: TRBJ2-1; CDR3nt: TGTGCCAGCAGCTTGACCCGGCAGCAGTTCTTC; CDR3aa: CASSLTRQQFF
abundance: .; v_gene: TRBV9; d_gene: .; j_gene: TRBJ2-7; CDR3nt: TGTGCCAGCAGCGTAGCCGGGACGGCTTCTTACGAGCAGTACTTC; CDR3aa: CASSVAGTASYEQYF
abundance: .; v_gene: TRBV6-7; d_gene: .; j_gene: TRBJ2-7; CDR3nt: TGTGCCAGCAGTTACTCGGTGTTCGGGTCCCGGACACCCCCCTACGAGCAGTACTTC; CDR3aa: CASSYSVFGSRTPPYEQYF
abundance: .; v_gene: TRBV5-1; d_gene: TRBD1; j_gene: TRBJ1-1; CDR3nt: TGCGCCAGCAGCTGCCGGGACAGGGGTTCGAACACTGAAGCTTTCTTT; CDR3aa: CASSCRDRGSNTEAFF
abundance: .; v_gene: TRBV27; d_gene: .; j_gene: TRBJ2-1; CDR3nt: TGTGCCAGCAGTTTACGAGGAAGCTCCTACAATGAGCAGTTCTTC; CDR3aa: CASSLRGSSYNEQFF
abundance: .; v_gene: TRBV28; d_gene: .; j_gene: TRBJ1-2; CDR3nt: TGTGCCAGCAGTCCTATATCAGGGCAGGGAAGTCCATTTGGCTACACCTTC; CDR3aa: CASSPISGQGSPFGYTF
abundance: .; v_gene: TRBV11-2; d_gene: TRBD1; j_gene: TRBJ1-2; CDR3nt: TGTGCCAGCAGGACAGGGGGCGATGGCTACACCTTC; CDR3aa: CASRTGGDGYTF
abundance: .; v_gene: TRBV13; d_gene: .; j_gene: TRBJ2-3; CDR3nt: TGTGCCAGCAGCTTAGAACAGGATGGCACAGATACGCAGTATTTT; CDR3aa: CASSLEQDGTDTQYF
abundance: .; v_gene: TRBV30; d_gene: TRBD1; j_gene: TRBJ2-7; CDR3nt: TGTGCCTTGGATAACACAGGGGTAACCTACGAGCAGTACTTC; CDR3aa: CALDNTGVTYEQYF
abundance: .; v_gene: TRBV7-6; d_gene: .; j_gene: TRBJ2-1; CDR3nt: TGTGCCAGCAGCTTTTGGGAGGTCTCCTACAATGAGCAGTTCTTC; CDR3aa: CASSFWEVSYNEQFF
abundance: .; v_gene: TRBV6-5; d_gene: .; j_gene: TRBJ2-2; CDR3nt: TGTGCCAGCAGTTACAAGCCCTACCTTAACACCGGGGAGCTGTTTTTT; CDR3aa: CASSYKPYLNTGELFF
abundance: medium-sized; v_gene: TRBV29-1; d_gene: TRBD1; j_gene: TRBJ1-4; CDR3nt: TGCAGCGTTACAGGGGCAACTAATGAAAAACTGTTTTTT; CDR3aa: CSVTGATNEKLFF
abundance: .; v_gene: TRBV21-1; d_gene: .; j_gene: TRBJ1-3; CDR3nt: TGTGCCAGCAGCGACCGGGACAGCGACTCTGGAAACACCATATATTTT; CDR3aa: CASSDRDSDSGNTIYF
abundance: .; v_gene: TRBV7-9; d_gene: .; j_gene: TRBJ2-7; CDR3nt: TGTGCCAGCAGCTTACCGGTGTTGGTCGGGGGGCCACCTGGCGAGCAGTACTTC; CDR3aa: CASSLPVLVGGPPGEQYF
abundance: medium-sized; v_gene: TRBV12-5; d_gene: .; j_gene: TRBJ2-7; CDR3nt: TGTGCTAGTGGTTCGGGCGGAATTAACGAGCAGTACTTC; CDR3aa: CASGSGGINEQYF
abundance: .; v_gene: TRBV27; d_gene: TRBD1; j_gene: TRBJ2-3; CDR3nt: TGTGCCAGCAGTTTATTGGGACAGAGCACAGATACGCAGTATTTT; CDR3aa: CASSLLGQSTDTQYF
abundance: .; v_gene: TRBV11-1; d_gene: TRBD1; j_gene: TRBJ1-1; CDR3nt: TGTGCCAGCAGCTTAGGATGGGACAGGGCGGGGAACACTGAAGCTTTCTTT; CDR3aa: CASSLGWDRAGNTEAFF
abundance: .; v_gene: TRBV5-4; d_gene: TRBD2; j_gene: TRBJ2-1; CDR3nt: TGTGCCAGCAGCTTGATCGGGGGGGCAAGTGAGCAGTTCTTC; CDR3aa: CASSLIGGASEQFF
abundance: once; v_gene: TRBV27; d_gene: TRBD2; j_gene: TRBJ2-3; CDR3nt: TGTGCCAGCAGCGTGGGGACTAGCAGCTCGGGTACGCAGTATTTT; CDR3aa: CASSVGTSSSGTQYF
abundance: few; v_gene: TRBV2; d_gene: .; j_gene: TRBJ1-1; CDR3nt: TGTGCCAGCAGTTTAGGAGAGGCTTTCTTT; CDR3aa: CASSLGEAFF
abundance: .; v_gene: TRBV9; d_gene: .; j_gene: TRBJ1-1; CDR3nt: TGTGCCAGCAGCGTAGCGGGGAACACTGAAGCTTTCTTT; CDR3aa: CASSVAGNTEAFF
abundance: once; v_gene: TRBV7-6; d_gene: TRBD1; j_gene: TRBJ2-2; CDR3nt: TGTGCCAGCAGCTTAATGGGGACAGGGGTGATCGCCGGGGAGCTGTTTTTT; CDR3aa: CASSLMGTGVIAGELFF
abundance: .; v_gene: TRBV15; d_gene: TRBD1; j_gene: TRBJ1-2; CDR3nt: TGTGCCACCAGCAGACGAACTGCCGGGACAGGGATTGGTGGCTACACCTTC; CDR3aa: CATSRRTAGTGIGGYTF
abundance: .; v_gene: TRBV6-4; d_gene: .; j_gene: TRBJ2-3; CDR3nt: TGTGCCAGCTCGCCGGGTATCGGCGCAGATACGCAGTATTTT; CDR3aa: CASSPGIGADTQYF
abundance: .; v_gene: TRBV10-3; d_gene: .; j_gene: TRBJ1-1; CDR3nt: TGTGCCATCAGTGATGTAGAAAACACTGAAGCTTTCTTT; CDR3aa: CAISDVENTEAFF
abundance: .; v_gene: TRBV27; d_gene: TRBD2; j_gene: TRBJ2-2; CDR3nt: TGTGCCAGCAGTTTATTTCCTAGCGGGACCCACGGGGAGCTGTTTTTT; CDR3aa: CASSLFPSGTHGELFF
abundance: .; v_gene: TRBV7-9; d_gene: .; j_gene: TRBJ2-2; CDR3nt: TGTGCCAGCAGCTCGGGGGATTCGAACACCGGGGAGCTGTTTTTT; CDR3aa: CASSSGDSNTGELFF
abundance: once; v_gene: TRBV9; d_gene: .; j_gene: TRBJ2-1; CDR3nt: TGTGCCAGCAGCGTAGTACCGAGGGATGAGCAGTTCTTC; CDR3aa: CASSVVPRDEQFF
abundance: .; v_gene: TRBV19; d_gene: .; j_gene: TRBJ2-2; CDR3nt: TGTGCCACCCGAAAGGGGACCTCCTACACCGGGGAGCTGTTTTTT; CDR3aa: CATRKGTSYTGELFF
abundance: .; v_gene: TRBV19; d_gene: .; j_gene: TRBJ1-3; CDR3nt: TGTGCCAGTAGTCCCGGCTCTGGAAACACCATATATTTT; CDR3aa: CASSPGSGNTIYF
abundance: .; v_gene: TRBV4-3; d_gene: .; j_gene: TRBJ1-2; CDR3nt: TGCGCCAGCAGCCAAGAGGAATACGGGAACTATGGCTACACCTTC; CDR3aa: CASSQEEYGNYGYTF
abundance: .; v_gene: TRBV12-5; d_gene: TRBD1; j_gene: TRBJ1-2; CDR3nt: TGTGCTAGTGGTTCGGGACAGCTTAACTATGGCTACACCTTC; CDR3aa: CASGSGQLNYGYTF